The 22 T cell receptor beta chains presented below share a single source sample, sequenced in a study of T cell responses to AZD1222 COVID-19 vaccine. Measured with immunoSEQ multiplex PCR; TCRdb has only the in-frame clones, and not every one. This sample has about 93,000 clones; 88% occur once, and the top ten carry around 17%. The source was peripheral blood, collected on day 0 of AZD1222 vaccination. The receptors come from an adult in good health.

This chain uses TRBV29-1 with TRBJ1-2; the D is unclear. The CDR3 covers 16 residues. Germline V gene sequence: CDR1 SQVTM, CDR2 ANQGSEA. The V end lost 4 bases, the J end lost 4 bases, and 22 bases lay between the germline ends. The DNA for the CDR3 is TGCAGCGTTGTTGATAGTCCTGCGACGGACGGCTATGGCTACACCTTC. This sequence encodes CSVVDSPATDGYGYTF.

The V call is TRBV3-1 (or the pseudogene TRBV3-2), the J call TRBJ1-1; perhaps TRBD1 as D (5 bases). The CDR3 totals 15 residues. Germline V CDR1 and CDR2: LGHDT, YNNKEL (reference sequence). Trimming shortened V by 4 bases and J by 0 bases, and 12 bases separated the two germline ends. The CDR3 region is CASSPTGLLNTEAFF. The CDR3 nucleotides read TGTGCCAGCAGCCCGACGGGACTACTGAACACTGAAGCTTTCTTT.

This clone was detected once. This chain connects TRBV6-6 to TRBJ1-1; D remains ambiguous. Germline values: CDR1 MNHNY, CDR2 SVGAGI (reference sequence). Trimming removed 6 bases from V and 0 bases from J, with 2 bases in between. The CDR3 spans 11 residues. The CDR3 reads CASSMNTEAFF. In DNA form, the CDR3 reads TGTGCCAGCAGCATGAACACTGAAGCTTTCTTT.

The V call is TRBV14, the J call TRBJ1-6; TRBD1 agrees at 10 bases. V gave up 4 bases and J gave up 0 bases; unmatched junction bases: 3. The CDR3 extends over 17 amino acids. Germline V gene sequence: CDR1 SGHDN, CDR2 FVKESK. The CDR3 nucleotides read TGTGCCAGCAGCCCCGGGGACAGGGGCTCCTATAATTCACCCCTCCACTTT. Protein: CASSPGDRGSYNSPLHF. The complete variable domain, with remaining parts taken from reference TRBV14 and TRBJ1-6, reads EAGVTQFPSHSVIEKGQTVTLRCDPISGHDNLYWYRRVMGKEIKFLLHFVKESKQDESGMPNNRFLAERTGGTYSTLKVQPAELEDSGVYFCASSPGDRGSYNSPLHFGNGTRLTVT.

This clone was recorded only once. CDR3 amino acids: CASNKVGRGLGEAFF. In DNA, the CDR3 is TGTGCCAGCAACAAAGTAGGGAGGGGGCTCGGTGAAGCTTTCTTT. This chain connects TRBV6-1 to TRBJ1-1; the match to TRBD1 covers 7 bases. Germline CDR1 MNHNS, CDR2 SASEGT. Losses at the gene ends were 7 bases for V and 7 bases for J; bases not matched to a gene: 15. The CDR3 totals 15 residues.

The V call is TRBV3-1 (or the pseudogene TRBV3-2), the J call TRBJ1-5; D gene unclear. Trimming stripped 0 bases from V and 3 bases from J, with 9 bases between. From germline, CDR1 is LGHDT and CDR2 YNNKEL (reference sequence). The CDR3 covers 15 residues. The CDR3 here is CASSQDPGSNQPQHF. The CDR3 bases are TGTGCCAGCAGCCAAGATCCTGGGTCCAATCAGCCCCAGCATTTT.

The chain carries TRBV28 and TRBJ1-5, with D perhaps matching TRBD1 (6 bases). This CDR3 comprises 15 residues. Looked up from germline, CDR1 is MDHEN and CDR2 is SYDVKM. V shed 3 bases and J shed 2 bases, with 11 bases lying between them. CDR3 protein: CASSLLGAGNQPQHF. The DNA of the CDR3 is TGTGCCAGCAGTTTGTTGGGGGCGGGCAATCAGCCCCAGCATTTT.

The V call is TRBV11-3, the J call TRBJ2-1; the D gene could be TRBD1 or TRBD2 (5 bases each). In germline, CDR1 is SGHNT, CDR2 YENEEA. The length of the CDR3 is 15 residues. The V end was cut by 1 base, the J end by 7 bases, with 14 bases between. CDR3 nucleotides: TGTGCCAGCAGCTTAGGTGGTCGGGACCTGAATGAGCAGTTCTTC. Amino acids: CASSLGGRDLNEQFF.

The genes are TRBV29-1 and TRBJ1-1; no definite D call. CDR3 length equals 11 residues. The V gene lost 4 bases and the J gene lost 2 bases, with 5 bases spanning the gap. The germline CDR1 and CDR2 sequences are SQVTM and ANQGSEA. The CDR3: CSVGRNTEAFF. CDR3 DNA: TGCAGCGTTGGAAGAAACACTGAAGCTTTCTTT.

The rearrangement links TRBV6-5 to TRBJ1-2; 11 nucleotides match TRBD1. CDR3 size: 15 residues. V lost 5 bases, J lost 3 bases, and 5 bases stayed unmatched. Per germline, CDR1 MNHEY and CDR2 SVGAGI. The CDR3 DNA follows: TGTGCCAGCAGTCGTCGGGACAGGGGGGACTATGGCTACACCTTC. This sequence encodes CASSRRDRGDYGYTF.

This clone was detected once. The rearrangement joins TRBV19 to TRBJ1-2; D unresolved. Germline V CDR1 and CDR2: LNHDA, SQIVND (reference sequence). The CDR3 has 12 amino acids. V lost 9 bases, J lost 2 bases, and 10 bases lay in between. This chain's CDR3 is CASQADNYGYTF. CDR3 DNA: TGTGCCAGCCAAGCGGACAACTATGGCTACACCTTC. Full variable domain (missing parts from reference TRBV19 and TRBJ1-2): DGGITQSPKYLFRKEGQNVTLSCEQNLNHDAMYWYRQDPGQGLRLIYYSQIVNDFQKGDIAEGYSVSREKKESFPLTVTSAQKNPTAFYLCASQADNYGYTFGSGTRLTVV.

V is TRBV5-1 and J is TRBJ2-1, with 8 nucleotides matching TRBD2. Trimming cost V 4 bases and J 6 bases; bases outside gene matches: 12. Germline V gene data show CDR1 as SGHRS and CDR2 as YFSETQ. The CDR3 is 16 amino acids. The chain's CDR3 is CASSPQGAGEGNEQFF. DNA of the CDR3: TGCGCCAGCAGCCCCCAAGGAGCGGGAGAAGGCAATGAGCAGTTCTTC.

The chain is built from TRBV10-2 and TRBJ1-5; 7 positions agree with TRBD1. With 8 bases clipped from V and 3 bases from J, the junction kept 7 bases outside the gene matches. CDR1 WSHSY and CDR2 SAAADI come from the germline V gene. This CDR3 is built from 14 residues. Here the CDR3 DNA reads TGCGCCAGCTCGAACAGGGGAAACAATCAGCCCCAGCATTTT. It codes for CASSNRGNNQPQHF.

This chain connects TRBV19 to TRBJ1-4, with D uncertain. The CDR3 consists of 17 residues. CDR1 and CDR2 from the germline V gene are LNHDA and SQIVND (reference sequence). The V gene lost 3 bases and the J gene lost 1 base, with 15 bases spanning the gap. This CDR3 reads CASSIIIRRETNEKLFF. In DNA form, the CDR3 reads TGTGCCAGTAGTATTATAATTCGGAGGGAAACTAATGAAAAACTGTTTTTT.

This clone was picked up one time. CDR3 loop: CASTYQAMNTEAFF. Here the CDR3 DNA reads TGTGCCAGCACCTACCAGGCGATGAACACTGAAGCTTTCTTT. The chain couples TRBV6-6 to TRBJ1-1; D is unresolved. This CDR3 contains 14 residues. The V end lost 7 bases, the J end lost 0 bases, and 12 bases lay between the germline ends. Germline V gene data show CDR1 as MNHNY and CDR2 as SVGAGI (reference sequence).

The chain combines TRBV18 with TRBJ2-7; 12 nucleotides align to TRBD1. This CDR3 has 15 amino acids. Germline CDR1 is KGHSH and CDR2 is LQKENI. V dropped 3 bases and J dropped 3; count of bases not matched to a gene: 3. The CDR3 coding sequence is TGTGCCAGCTCACCCGGGACAGGGGGCTTCTACGAGCAGTACTTC. Translating it yields CASSPGTGGFYEQYF.

V is TRBV12-3 or TRBV12-4 and J is TRBJ2-7; 10 nucleotides align to TRBD2. The V and J ends lost 6 bases and 4 bases, in that order; junction bases with no gene match: 3. This CDR3 comprises 13 residues. The CDR3 is CASSPAGGYEQYF. CDR3 sequence (DNA): TGTGCCAGCAGCCCAGCGGGAGGGTACGAGCAGTACTTC.

The V call is TRBV16, the J call TRBJ2-1; 7 nucleotides agree with TRBD1. This CDR3 contains 16 residues. The V and J ends lost 4 bases and 0 bases, in that order; junction bases with no gene match: 6. Germline assignment: CDR1 KGHSY and CDR2 FQNENV. CDR3 region: CASSRQGQISYNEQFF. Here the CDR3 DNA reads TGTGCCAGCAGCCGACAGGGACAAATCTCCTACAATGAGCAGTTCTTC.

This clone was observed a single time. The chain is built from TRBV18 and TRBJ1-5, with D unclear. Germline values: CDR1 KGHSH, CDR2 LQKENI. Trimming removed 3 bases from V and 0 bases from J, with 6 bases in between. The CDR3 runs 14 residues. This CDR3 is CASSPEDSNQPQHF. CDR3 DNA sequence: TGTGCCAGCTCACCGGAGGATAGCAATCAGCCCCAGCATTTT. Filled out from reference TRBV18 and TRBJ1-5, the complete variable domain reads NAGVMQNPRHLVRRRGQEARLRCSPMKGHSHVYWYRQLPEEGLKFMVYLQKENIIDESGMPKERFSAEFPKEGPSILRIQQVVRGDSAAYFCASSPEDSNQPQHFGDGTRLSIL.

The chain has TRBV12-3 or TRBV12-4 and TRBJ1-2; D is unclear. The CDR3 is 13 amino acids. V was cut by 5 bases and J by 4 bases, with 11 bases left in between. CDR3 DNA sequence: TGTGCCAGCAGTACCGGAGGAGTCTATGGCTACACCTTC. This gives the protein CASSTGGVYGYTF.

The chain couples TRBV19 to TRBJ2-5; perhaps TRBD2 as D (5 bases). Deletions cut 3 bases from V and 4 bases from J, with 12 bases between. The CDR3 is 14 amino acids. From germline, CDR1 is LNHDA and CDR2 SQIVND (reference sequence). This CDR3 is CASSMGFGRETQYF. Written as DNA, the CDR3 is TGTGCCAGTAGTATGGGGTTTGGGAGAGAGACCCAGTACTTC.

This chain joins TRBV7-9 and TRBJ1-6; 7 positions match TRBD1. Germline lookup yields CDR1 SEHNR and CDR2 FQNEAQ (reference sequence). The CDR3 spans 15 residues. Unmatched junction bases numbered 6, after V lost 1 base and J lost 9 bases. The CDR3 nucleotides are TGTGCCAGCAGCTTAGGGGGGACAGTAGGTTCACCCCTCCACTTT. Translating it yields CASSLGGTVGSPLHF.